This TCR beta chain was found in a study of OX40 agonist ivuxolimab in advanced cancers. Study findings and constraints: In a subset of nonresponders, normalized T-cell clonal expansion was also low. Antigen specificity of clonally expanded peripheral T cells was not established.

Excluded were patients having autoimmune disease history or systemic immunosuppression. This clone appeared a few times. No antigen is known for it. The method was immunoSEQ multiplex PCR; TCRdb's version includes in-frame clones alone and lacks a portion of them. The repertoire holds some 100,000 clones, with approximately 90% as singletons. The receptor's source is an adult with an advanced solid tumor such as melanoma, head and neck, liver or kidney cancer. The sample in question was CD4+ or CD8+ T cells sorted from blood, obtained in a trial of the OX40 agonist ivuxolimab.

The chain's CDR3 is CASSLSGLTSYEQYF. The CDR3 DNA reads TGTGCCAGCAGTTTATCGGGACTCACCTCCTACGAGCAGTACTTC. The rearrangement links TRBV28 to TRBJ2-7, with a tentative D call TRBD2 (6 bases). The V gene lost 1 base and the J gene lost 0 bases, with 10 bases spanning the gap. The CDR3 totals 15 residues. From germline, CDR1 is MDHEN and CDR2 SYDVKM.